Each of the 5 T cell receptor beta chains below was sequenced from the same sample in a study of response to subunit inactivated influenza vaccine. TCRdb reprocessed the RT-PCR reads via MiXCR and lists one record per CDR3 protein. The table has roughly 550,000 distinct CDR3 sequences, around 25% seen once. These same records also appear under a second study, on T cells expressing NK-cell markers. From that paper: Scientists made TCR beta cDNA using 5'RACE template switching with UMIs.

Material: CD4+ T cells sorted from PBMCs, obtained less than 13 days after vaccination. The receptors originated from a man aged 45 to 65 who received an inactivated influenza vaccine.

This chain's CDR3 is CASSFGQINSPLHF. DNA of the CDR3: TGTGCCAGCAGTTTCGGACAAATTAATTCACCCCTCCACTTT. The chain uses TRBV12-3 or TRBV12-4 and TRBJ1-6; the D gene is possibly TRBD1 (5 bases). V was cut by 3 bases and J by 6 bases, with 9 bases left in between. This CDR3 region has 14 residues.

Ten or more counts support this clonotype. This chain links TRBV6-2 or TRBV6-3 with TRBJ2-7; 7 bases fit TRBD1. V dropped 6 bases and J dropped 0; count of bases not matched to a gene: 5. Germline CDR1 is MNHEY and CDR2 is SVGEGT. The CDR3 is made up of 14 amino acids. DNA of the CDR3: TGTGCCAGCAGCCCGGGACAGACCTCCTACGAGCAGTACTTC. This gives the protein CASSPGQTSYEQYF.

Written as DNA, the CDR3 is TGCGCCAGCAGCCAAGGGCAGACTAATGAAAAACTGTTTTTT. This sequence encodes CASSQGQTNEKLFF. This chain connects TRBV4-3 to TRBJ1-4; D is unclear. The CDR3 extends over 14 amino acids. Germline V lookup: CDR1 LGHNA, CDR2 YSLEER. Trimming removed 1 base from V and 2 bases from J, with 5 bases in between.

The chain joins TRBV2 to TRBJ2-2; D remains unclear. Looked up from germline, CDR1 is SNHLY and CDR2 is FYNNEI. This CDR3 region has 14 residues. V lost 9 bases to trimming and J lost 0 bases, with 11 bases between them. The CDR3 here is CASMGLANTGELFF. Written as DNA, the CDR3 is TGTGCCAGTATGGGCCTAGCGAACACCGGGGAGCTGTTTTTT.

In this sample, this clonotype turned up a few times. This chain joins TRBV24-1 and TRBJ1-5, with 8 bases that match TRBD1. Germline lookup yields CDR1 KGHDR and CDR2 SFDVKD. Trimming cost V 4 bases and J 5 bases; bases outside gene matches: 6. This CDR3 is 15 amino acids long. The CDR3 protein is CATSDPSTGDQPQHF. The CDR3 DNA sequence: TGTGCCACCAGTGACCCCTCGACAGGGGATCAGCCCCAGCATTTT.